A selection of T cell receptor beta chains follows, all from one sample in a study of shared clonotypes between healthy human individuals. Produced via immunoSEQ multiplex PCR; TCRdb's table is partial and in-frame only. The table includes more than 500,000 clones, about 96% detected once. The sample was naive CD4+ T cells sorted from blood. The receptors shown here come from a woman aged 25-40 years in good health. The CDR3 runs from the conserved cysteine through the conserved F or W. Each record gives: CDR3 protein, J gene, clone size, V gene. Not all rows give a size; the values are once, few, many and, for expanded clones, a class.

CDR3aa: CASGMSLAGPYEQYF; j_gene: TRBJ2-7; abundance: .; v_gene: TRBV2
CDR3aa: CASSFRRGVDGEKLFF; j_gene: TRBJ1-4; abundance: .; v_gene: TRBV27
CDR3aa: CASSLDQETQYF; j_gene: TRBJ2-5; abundance: .; v_gene: TRBV5-5
CDR3aa: CASTDGQGSGYEQYF; j_gene: TRBJ2-7; abundance: .; v_gene: TRBV28
CDR3aa: CASRTGLLNTGELFF; j_gene: TRBJ2-2; abundance: .; v_gene: TRBV7-9
CDR3aa: CASSLVDSTDTQYF; j_gene: TRBJ2-3; abundance: .; v_gene: TRBV18
CDR3aa: CASRPLAGKGHEQFF; j_gene: TRBJ2-1; abundance: .; v_gene: TRBV2
CDR3aa: CASSSSSSSGNTIYF; j_gene: TRBJ1-3; abundance: .; v_gene: TRBV9
CDR3aa: CASSQLAGAGGELFF; j_gene: TRBJ2-2; abundance: once; v_gene: TRBV11-2
CDR3aa: CASSLDPHSPGYEQYF; j_gene: TRBJ2-7; abundance: .; v_gene: TRBV27
CDR3aa: CASSLFGNRGTGNTIYF; j_gene: TRBJ1-3; abundance: .; v_gene: TRBV28
CDR3aa: CASSENERGNHQPQHF; j_gene: TRBJ1-5; abundance: once; v_gene: TRBV7-6
CDR3aa: CASSLRAGSYEQYF; j_gene: TRBJ2-7; abundance: .; v_gene: TRBV7-3
CDR3aa: CASGREGPETQYF; j_gene: TRBJ2-5; abundance: .; v_gene: TRBV28
CDR3aa: CASRMDGYNEKLFF; j_gene: TRBJ1-4; abundance: .; v_gene: TRBV2
CDR3aa: CASSHAKGYSNQPQHF; j_gene: TRBJ1-5; abundance: .; v_gene: TRBV4-1
CDR3aa: CASSLAGDEAFF; j_gene: TRBJ1-1; abundance: .; v_gene: TRBV5-1
CDR3aa: CASSPGTGQGSYEQYF; j_gene: TRBJ2-7; abundance: .; v_gene: TRBV11-3
CDR3aa: CASSKTSATDPYNEQFF; j_gene: TRBJ2-1; abundance: .; v_gene: TRBV11-2
CDR3aa: CASSGTSASYEQYF; j_gene: TRBJ2-7; abundance: few; v_gene: TRBV14
CDR3aa: CAWSPSGRRAGELFF; j_gene: TRBJ2-2; abundance: .; v_gene: TRBV30
CDR3aa: CASSHSGTTIQETQYF; j_gene: TRBJ2-5; abundance: .; v_gene: TRBV4-2
CDR3aa: CAISFLGHEAFF; j_gene: TRBJ1-1; abundance: .; v_gene: TRBV10-3
CDR3aa: CASSLAWGRGSLLAKNIQYF; j_gene: TRBJ2-4; abundance: .; v_gene: TRBV7-6
CDR3aa: CASSPLGFNQETQYF; j_gene: TRBJ2-5; abundance: .; v_gene: TRBV18
CDR3aa: CASSEDRGLYGYTF; j_gene: TRBJ1-2; abundance: .; v_gene: TRBV6-5
CDR3aa: CASSYSGGQGRDIQYF; j_gene: TRBJ2-4; abundance: .; v_gene: TRBV6-5
CDR3aa: CASSQPGLAGRETQYF; j_gene: TRBJ2-5; abundance: .; v_gene: TRBV4-1
CDR3aa: CASSVATGEPLHF; j_gene: TRBJ1-6; abundance: .; v_gene: TRBV9
CDR3aa: CASSEVGYRNPAIF; j_gene: TRBJ1-1; abundance: .; v_gene: TRBV6-1
CDR3aa: CASSNYRDRGTGELFF; j_gene: TRBJ2-2; abundance: .; v_gene: TRBV19
CDR3aa: CASSLAQTGTLNEKLFF; j_gene: TRBJ1-4; abundance: .; v_gene: TRBV7-9
CDR3aa: CASSGSLGAFF; j_gene: TRBJ1-1; abundance: .; v_gene: TRBV28
CDR3aa: CSVRTSGEQFF; j_gene: TRBJ2-1; abundance: .; v_gene: TRBV20-1
CDR3aa: CASRGTGVYEQYF; j_gene: TRBJ2-7; abundance: once; v_gene: TRBV5-1
CDR3aa: CASSLEGHERVFF; j_gene: TRBJ1-4; abundance: .; v_gene: TRBV7-9
CDR3aa: CASSPYSSGRTDTQYF; j_gene: TRBJ2-3; abundance: .; v_gene: TRBV7-3
CDR3aa: CASSPRVWGNEQYF; j_gene: TRBJ2-7; abundance: .; v_gene: TRBV5-1
CDR3aa: CASSLRASGAYEQYF; j_gene: TRBJ2-7; abundance: .; v_gene: TRBV5-5
CDR3aa: CASSNLAGAGTEQFF; j_gene: TRBJ2-1; abundance: .; v_gene: TRBV28
CDR3aa: CASSAYPNTEAFF; j_gene: TRBJ1-1; abundance: .; v_gene: TRBV7-3
CDR3aa: CASIRGGGEAFF; j_gene: TRBJ1-1; abundance: .; v_gene: TRBV7-3
CDR3aa: CASSFWQGAEDTQYF; j_gene: TRBJ2-3; abundance: .; v_gene: TRBV27
CDR3aa: CASSIQGAPYEQYF; j_gene: TRBJ2-7; abundance: few; v_gene: TRBV19
CDR3aa: CASSLGPYNEQFF; j_gene: TRBJ2-1; abundance: once; v_gene: TRBV5-1
CDR3aa: CASSETVSNQPQHF; j_gene: TRBJ1-5; abundance: .; v_gene: TRBV28
CDR3aa: CASSLGPTEAFF; j_gene: TRBJ1-1; abundance: .; v_gene: TRBV11-3
CDR3aa: CASSIVIAPNEQFF; j_gene: TRBJ2-1; abundance: .; v_gene: TRBV19
CDR3aa: CASSSTGGLSNTGELFF; j_gene: TRBJ2-2; abundance: .; v_gene: TRBV28
CDR3aa: CASSWDGPYGYTF; j_gene: TRBJ1-2; abundance: few; v_gene: TRBV4-1
CDR3aa: CASSLAATNEKLFF; j_gene: TRBJ1-4; abundance: .; v_gene: TRBV28
CDR3aa: CASSRNPALNTGELFF; j_gene: TRBJ2-2; abundance: .; v_gene: TRBV11-2
CDR3aa: CAIRPGTEVNQPQHF; j_gene: TRBJ1-5; abundance: .; v_gene: TRBV10-3
CDR3aa: CASSLVTSSYEQYF; j_gene: TRBJ2-7; abundance: .; v_gene: TRBV7-6
CDR3aa: CASSQDPGPRSYEQYF; j_gene: .; abundance: .; v_gene: TRBV4-2
CDR3aa: CASSQPRGQGAGELFF; j_gene: TRBJ2-2; abundance: .; v_gene: TRBV19
CDR3aa: CASSFEPGGRWGNQPQHF; j_gene: TRBJ1-5; abundance: .; v_gene: TRBV5-5
CDR3aa: CASSEFGVLDTQYF; j_gene: TRBJ2-3; abundance: .; v_gene: TRBV10-1
CDR3aa: CASTWTGSSGYTF; j_gene: TRBJ1-2; abundance: few; v_gene: TRBV19